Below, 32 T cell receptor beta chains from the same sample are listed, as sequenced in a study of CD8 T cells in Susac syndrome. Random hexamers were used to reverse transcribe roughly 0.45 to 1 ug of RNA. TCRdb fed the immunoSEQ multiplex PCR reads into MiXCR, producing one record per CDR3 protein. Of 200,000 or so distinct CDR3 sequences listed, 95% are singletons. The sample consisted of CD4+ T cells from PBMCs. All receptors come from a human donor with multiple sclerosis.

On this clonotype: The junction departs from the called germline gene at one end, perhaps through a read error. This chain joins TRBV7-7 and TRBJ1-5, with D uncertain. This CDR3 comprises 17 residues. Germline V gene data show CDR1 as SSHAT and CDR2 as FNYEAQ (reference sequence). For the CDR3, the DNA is TGTGCTAGCAGCCTCCCACGTCAGCAAATACGGGATCAGCCCCAGCATTTT. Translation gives CASSLPRQQIRDQPQHF.

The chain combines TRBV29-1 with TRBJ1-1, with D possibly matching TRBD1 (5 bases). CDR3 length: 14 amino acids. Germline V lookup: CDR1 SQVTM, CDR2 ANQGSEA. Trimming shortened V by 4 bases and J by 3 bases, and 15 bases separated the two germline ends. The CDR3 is CSVAGTAVDTEAFF. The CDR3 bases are TGCAGCGTTGCCGGGACGGCGGTGGACACTGAAGCTTTCTTT.

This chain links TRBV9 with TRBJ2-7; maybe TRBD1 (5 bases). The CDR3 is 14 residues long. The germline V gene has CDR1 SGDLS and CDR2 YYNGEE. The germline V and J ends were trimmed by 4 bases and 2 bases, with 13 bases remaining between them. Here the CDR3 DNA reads TGTGCCAGCAGCCAGGGTTCAGATCCCTACGAGCAGTACTTC. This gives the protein CASSQGSDPYEQYF.

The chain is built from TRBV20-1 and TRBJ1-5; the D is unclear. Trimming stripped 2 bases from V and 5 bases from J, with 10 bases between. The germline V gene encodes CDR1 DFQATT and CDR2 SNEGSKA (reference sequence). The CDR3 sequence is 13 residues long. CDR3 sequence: CSARPTADQPQHF. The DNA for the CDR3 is TGCAGTGCTAGACCGACCGCCGATCAGCCCCAGCATTTT.

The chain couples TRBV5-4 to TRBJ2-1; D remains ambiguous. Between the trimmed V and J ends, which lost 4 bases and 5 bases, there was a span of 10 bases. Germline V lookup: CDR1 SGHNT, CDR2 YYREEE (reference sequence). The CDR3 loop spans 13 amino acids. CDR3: CASSPNPDNEQFF. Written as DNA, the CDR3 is TGTGCCAGCAGCCCCAACCCGGACAATGAGCAGTTCTTC.

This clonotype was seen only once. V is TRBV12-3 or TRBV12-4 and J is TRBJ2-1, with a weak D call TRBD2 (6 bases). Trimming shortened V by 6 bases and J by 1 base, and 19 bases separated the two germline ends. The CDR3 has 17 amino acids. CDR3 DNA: TGTGCCAGCAGCTATCTTTGGGCAGGGAGGTCCTACAATGAGCAGTTCTTC. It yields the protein CASSYLWAGRSYNEQFF.

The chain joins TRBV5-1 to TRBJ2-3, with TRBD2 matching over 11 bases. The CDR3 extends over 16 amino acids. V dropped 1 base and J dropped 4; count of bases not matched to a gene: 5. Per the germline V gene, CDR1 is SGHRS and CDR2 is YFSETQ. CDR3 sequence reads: CASSLTLAGGPDTQYF. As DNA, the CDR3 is TGCGCCAGCAGCTTGACCCTAGCGGGGGGTCCAGATACGCAGTATTTT.

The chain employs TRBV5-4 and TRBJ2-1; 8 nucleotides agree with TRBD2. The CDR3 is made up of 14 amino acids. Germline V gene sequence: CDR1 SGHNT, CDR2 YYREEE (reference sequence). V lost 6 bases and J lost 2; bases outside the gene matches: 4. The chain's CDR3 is CASNPGGPYNEQFF. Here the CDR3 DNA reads TGTGCCAGCAATCCGGGGGGGCCCTACAATGAGCAGTTCTTC.

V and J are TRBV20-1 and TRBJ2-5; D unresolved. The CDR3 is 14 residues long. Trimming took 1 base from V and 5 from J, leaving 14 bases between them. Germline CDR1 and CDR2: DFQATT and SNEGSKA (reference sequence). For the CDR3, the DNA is TGCAGTGCTAGAGTCGACCATCGGTCGGAGACCCAGTACTTC. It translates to CSARVDHRSETQYF.

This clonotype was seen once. CDR3 DNA sequence: TGTGCCAGCAGTTTAGTAGGGACAGGGGTGGTGAGAGGGGTTGAGCAGTTCTTC. Its protein product is CASSLVGTGVVRGVEQFF. This chain links TRBV12-3 or TRBV12-4 with TRBJ2-1, with 10 bases matching TRBD1. CDR3 length: 18 amino acids. V gave up 1 base and J gave up 9 bases; unmatched junction bases: 15.

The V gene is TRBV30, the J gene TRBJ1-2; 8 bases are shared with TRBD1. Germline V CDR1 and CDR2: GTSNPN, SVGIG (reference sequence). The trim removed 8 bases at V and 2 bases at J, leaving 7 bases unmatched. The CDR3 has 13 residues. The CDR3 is CAGQGVANYGYTF. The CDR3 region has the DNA TGTGCCGGACAGGGCGTTGCCAACTATGGCTACACCTTC.

CDR3 coding DNA: TGTGCCAGTACCAGATGGGACAGGGGGAAGGTTTTGAACACTGAAGCTTTCTTT. Its protein product is CASTRWDRGKVLNTEAFF. The chain combines TRBV19 with TRBJ1-1; 11 nucleotides align to TRBD1. Germline CDR1 reads LNHDA; CDR2 reads SQIVND (reference sequence). The CDR3 runs 18 residues. V shed 7 bases, J shed 0 bases, and the junction held 13 bases outside the gene matches.

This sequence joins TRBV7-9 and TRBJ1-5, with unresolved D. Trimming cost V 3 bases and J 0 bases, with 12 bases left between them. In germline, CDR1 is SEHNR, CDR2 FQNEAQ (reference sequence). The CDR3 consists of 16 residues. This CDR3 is CASSFHSSGSNQPQHF. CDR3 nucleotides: TGTGCCAGCAGCTTCCACTCGTCGGGTAGCAATCAGCCCCAGCATTTT.

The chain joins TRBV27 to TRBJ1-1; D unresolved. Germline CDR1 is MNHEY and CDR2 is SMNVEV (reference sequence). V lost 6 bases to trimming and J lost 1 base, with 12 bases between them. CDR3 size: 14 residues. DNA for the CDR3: TGTGCCAGCAGGGTCTTGGCCAGGAACACTGAAGCTTTCTTT. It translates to CASRVLARNTEAFF.

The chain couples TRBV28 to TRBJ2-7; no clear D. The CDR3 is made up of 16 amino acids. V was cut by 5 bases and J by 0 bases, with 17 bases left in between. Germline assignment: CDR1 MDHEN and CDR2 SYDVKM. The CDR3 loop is CASSPPTLGFSYEQYF. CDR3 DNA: TGTGCCAGCAGTCCACCTACTTTGGGGTTCTCCTACGAGCAGTACTTC.

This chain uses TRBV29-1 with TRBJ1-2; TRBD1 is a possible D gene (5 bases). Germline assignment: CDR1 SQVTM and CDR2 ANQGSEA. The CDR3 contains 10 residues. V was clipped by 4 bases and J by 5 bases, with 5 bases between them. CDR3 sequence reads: CSVAGYGYTF. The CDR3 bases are TGCAGCGTTGCAGGGTATGGCTACACCTTC.

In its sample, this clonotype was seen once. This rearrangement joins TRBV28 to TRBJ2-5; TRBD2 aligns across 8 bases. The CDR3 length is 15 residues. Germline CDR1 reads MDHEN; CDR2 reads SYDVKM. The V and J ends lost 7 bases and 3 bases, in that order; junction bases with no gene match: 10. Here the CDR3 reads CASNPGGHWEETQYF. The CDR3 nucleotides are TGTGCCAGCAACCCGGGGGGGCACTGGGAAGAGACCCAGTACTTC.

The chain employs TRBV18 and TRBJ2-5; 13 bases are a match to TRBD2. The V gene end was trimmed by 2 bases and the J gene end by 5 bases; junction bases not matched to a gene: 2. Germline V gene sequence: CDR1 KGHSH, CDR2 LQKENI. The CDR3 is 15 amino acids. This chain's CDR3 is CASSPGTSGVETQYF. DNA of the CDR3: TGTGCCAGCTCACCAGGGACTAGCGGGGTCGAGACCCAGTACTTC.

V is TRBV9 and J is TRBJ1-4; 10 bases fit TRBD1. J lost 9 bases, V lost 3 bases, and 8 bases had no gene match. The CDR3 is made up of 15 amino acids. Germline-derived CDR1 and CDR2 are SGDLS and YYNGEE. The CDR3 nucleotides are TGTGCCAGCAGCGCCGCCGGGACAGGGGCGAAAAAACTGTTTTTT. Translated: CASSAAGTGAKKLFF.

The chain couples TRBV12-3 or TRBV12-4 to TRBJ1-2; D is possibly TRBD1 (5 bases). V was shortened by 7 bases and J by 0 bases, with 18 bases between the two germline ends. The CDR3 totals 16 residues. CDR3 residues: CASTPLRDGANYGYTF. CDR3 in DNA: TGTGCCAGCACCCCGCTCCGGGACGGCGCTAACTATGGCTACACCTTC.

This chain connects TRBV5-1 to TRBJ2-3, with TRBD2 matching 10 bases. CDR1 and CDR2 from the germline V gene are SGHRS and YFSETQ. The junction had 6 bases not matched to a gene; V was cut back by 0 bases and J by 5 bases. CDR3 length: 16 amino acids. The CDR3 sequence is CASSLAASGGVDTQYF. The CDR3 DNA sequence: TGCGCCAGCAGCTTGGCCGCTAGCGGGGGCGTAGATACGCAGTATTTT.

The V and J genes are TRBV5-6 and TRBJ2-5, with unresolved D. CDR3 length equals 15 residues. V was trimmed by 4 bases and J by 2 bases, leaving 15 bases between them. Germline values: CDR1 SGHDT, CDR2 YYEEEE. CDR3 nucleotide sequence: TGTGCCAGCAGCCCCCGGTCGGTCCTTCAAGAGACCCAGTACTTC. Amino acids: CASSPRSVLQETQYF.

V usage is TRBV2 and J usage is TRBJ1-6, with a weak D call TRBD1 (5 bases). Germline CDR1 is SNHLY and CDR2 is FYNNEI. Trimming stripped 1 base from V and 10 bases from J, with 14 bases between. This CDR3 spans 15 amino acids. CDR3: CASSEERGKGSPLHF. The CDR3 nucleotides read TGTGCCAGCAGTGAAGAAAGGGGAAAGGGCTCACCCCTCCACTTT.

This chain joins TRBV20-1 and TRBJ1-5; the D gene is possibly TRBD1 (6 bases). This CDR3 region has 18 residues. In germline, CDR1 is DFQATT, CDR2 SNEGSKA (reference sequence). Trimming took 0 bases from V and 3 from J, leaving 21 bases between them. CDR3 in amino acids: CSARDLWLPGHINQPQHF. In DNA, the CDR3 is TGCAGTGCTAGAGATCTGTGGTTGCCGGGACATATCAATCAGCCCCAGCATTTT.

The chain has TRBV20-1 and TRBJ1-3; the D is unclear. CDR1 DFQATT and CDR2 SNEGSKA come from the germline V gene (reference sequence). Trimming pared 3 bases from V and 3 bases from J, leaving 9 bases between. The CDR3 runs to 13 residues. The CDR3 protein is CSASDRDGNTIYF. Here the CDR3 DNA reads TGCAGTGCTAGCGACCGAGATGGAAACACCATATATTTT.

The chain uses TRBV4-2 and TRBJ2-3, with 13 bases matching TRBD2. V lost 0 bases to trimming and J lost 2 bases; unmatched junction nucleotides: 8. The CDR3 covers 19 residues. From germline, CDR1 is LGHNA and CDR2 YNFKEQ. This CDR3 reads CASSQEYRTSGRFTDTQYF. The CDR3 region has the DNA TGTGCCAGCAGCCAAGAGTACCGGACTAGCGGGAGATTCACAGATACGCAGTATTTT.

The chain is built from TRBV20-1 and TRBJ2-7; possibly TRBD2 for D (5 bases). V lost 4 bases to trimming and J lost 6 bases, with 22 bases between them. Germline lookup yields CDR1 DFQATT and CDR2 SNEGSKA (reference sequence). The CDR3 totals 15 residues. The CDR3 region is CSANGFAGVDAEQYF. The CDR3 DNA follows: TGCAGTGCTAATGGTTTCGCCGGGGTGGACGCCGAGCAGTACTTC.

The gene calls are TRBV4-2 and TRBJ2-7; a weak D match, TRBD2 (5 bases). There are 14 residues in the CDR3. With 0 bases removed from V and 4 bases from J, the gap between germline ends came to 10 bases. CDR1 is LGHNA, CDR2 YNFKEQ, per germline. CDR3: CASSQDGLAYEQYF. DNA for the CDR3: TGTGCCAGCAGCCAAGATGGTTTAGCGTACGAGCAGTACTTC.

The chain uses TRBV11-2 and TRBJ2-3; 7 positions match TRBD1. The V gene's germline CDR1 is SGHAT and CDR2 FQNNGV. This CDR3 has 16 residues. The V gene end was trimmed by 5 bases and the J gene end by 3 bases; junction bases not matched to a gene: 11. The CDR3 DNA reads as TGTGCCAGCAGCCTCAGGGGGAATGGTGGAACAGATACGCAGTATTTT. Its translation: CASSLRGNGGTDTQYF.

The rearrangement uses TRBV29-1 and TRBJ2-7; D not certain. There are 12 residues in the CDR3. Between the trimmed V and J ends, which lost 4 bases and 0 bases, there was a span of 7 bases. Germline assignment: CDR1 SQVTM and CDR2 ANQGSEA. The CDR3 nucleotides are TGCAGCGTTGTACAGACCTCCTACGAGCAGTACTTC. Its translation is CSVVQTSYEQYF.

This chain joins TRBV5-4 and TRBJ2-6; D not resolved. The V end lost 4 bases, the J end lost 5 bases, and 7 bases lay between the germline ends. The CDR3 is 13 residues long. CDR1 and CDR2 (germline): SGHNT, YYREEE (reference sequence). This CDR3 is CASSPDRANVLTF. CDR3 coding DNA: TGTGCCAGCAGCCCCGACAGGGCCAACGTCCTGACTTTC.

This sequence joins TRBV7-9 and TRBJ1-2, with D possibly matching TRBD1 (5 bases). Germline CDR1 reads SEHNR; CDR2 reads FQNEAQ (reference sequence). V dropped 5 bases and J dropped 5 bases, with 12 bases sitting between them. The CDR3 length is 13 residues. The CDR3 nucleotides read TGTGCCAGCAGCGTCAAAGAGGGGTATGGCTACACCTTC. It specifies CASSVKEGYGYTF.